A single sample gave rise to the 16 T cell receptor beta chains below, sequenced in a study of cytomegalovirus exposure and HLA in healthy donors (dated by TCRdb to 2016 to 2017). Library construction relied on the immunoSEQ multiplex PCR assay. A mixture of 60 forward primers for TCR Vbeta segments and 13 reverse primers for TCR Jbeta segments was used in the multiplex PCR. TCRdb carries this immuneACCESS record with in-frame sequences only. Its versions omit some clonotypes, under half of them owing to an unresolved V gene in the studies checked, with the rest unexplained. The table kept for this sample lists 68,000 or so clones. About 16% of the sample lies in the top ten. Sequencing used PBMCs. Receptors were obtained from a boy aged 5-17 years in good health and CMV-seronegative.

The chain links TRBV6-5 to TRBJ2-5; the match to TRBD1 covers 9 bases. The CDR3 is 12 amino acids. V was pared by 8 bases and J by 5 bases, with 3 bases of the junction left unmatched. Germline lookup yields CDR1 MNHEY and CDR2 SVGAGI. DNA for the CDR3: TGTGCCAGCGGGACAGGGTGGGAGACCCAGTACTTC. This encodes CASGTGWETQYF.

The V gene is TRBV7-9, the J gene TRBJ1-2; maybe TRBD1 (6 bases). This CDR3 is 13 amino acids long. Looked up from germline, CDR1 is SEHNR and CDR2 is FQNEAQ (reference sequence). With 3 bases removed from V and 8 bases from J, the gap between germline ends came to 13 bases. CDR3 in amino acids: CASSFLAGVGYTF. The CDR3 DNA is TGTGCCAGCAGCTTCTTAGCAGGGGTGGGCTACACCTTC. The variable domain in full, completed from reference TRBV7-9 and TRBJ1-2, reads DTGVSQNPRHKITKRGQNVTFRCDPISEHNRLYWYRQTLGQGPEFLTYFQNEAQLEKSRLLSDRFSAERPKGSFSTLEIQRTEQGDSAMYLCASSFLAGVGYTFGSGTRLTVV.

The chain couples TRBV6-5 to TRBJ1-5; D not resolved. The length of the CDR3 is 15 residues. CDR1 is MNHEY and CDR2 is SVGAGI in the germline V gene. V lost 6 bases, J lost 1 base, and 13 bases lay in between. The CDR3: CASRVDYTSNQPQHF. CDR3 sequence (DNA): TGTGCCAGCAGGGTTGACTATACGAGCAATCAGCCCCAGCATTTT.

The chain uses TRBV6-6 and TRBJ1-1; 8 bases agree with TRBD1. Trimming at V came to 6 bases and at J to 1 base, leaving 7 bases not matched to a gene. The germline V gene encodes CDR1 MNHNY and CDR2 SVGAGI (reference sequence). The CDR3 spans 15 residues. CDR3 in amino acids: CASSLTGGKNTEAFF. CDR3 DNA: TGTGCCAGCAGCCTCACAGGGGGTAAGAACACTGAAGCTTTCTTT.

The chain couples TRBV30 to TRBJ2-1; D may be TRBD2 (6 bases). V gave up 0 bases and J gave up 15 bases, with 18 bases separating them. Germline CDR1 is GTSNPN and CDR2 is SVGIG (reference sequence). This CDR3 has 13 residues. This CDR3 is CAWSVTEEGKPFF. The CDR3 nucleotides are TGTGCCTGGAGTGTAACTGAGGAGGGAAAGCCGTTCTTC.

The chain joins TRBV5-1 to TRBJ2-2, with D perhaps matching TRBD1 (6 bases). Germline V gives CDR1 SGHRS, CDR2 YFSETQ. V lost 4 bases, J lost 0 bases, and 10 bases lay in between. The CDR3 totals 15 residues. The CDR3 loop reads CASSPGTPNTGELFF. The CDR3 DNA is TGCGCCAGCAGCCCCGGGACACCGAACACCGGGGAGCTGTTTTTT.

The rearrangement joins TRBV27 to TRBJ1-2; TRBD1 aligns across 9 bases. Germline V gives CDR1 MNHEY, CDR2 SMNVEV (reference sequence). The ends lost 4 bases at V and 8 bases at J; junction bases unmatched: 8. The CDR3 extends over 14 amino acids. CDR3 sequence: CASSSPGQGGGYTF. The CDR3 region has the DNA TGTGCCAGCAGTTCTCCGGGACAGGGCGGAGGCTACACCTTC.

The chain links TRBV27 to TRBJ2-7; 7 bases agree with TRBD1. CDR1 and CDR2 from the germline V gene are MNHEY and SMNVEV (reference sequence). The V and J ends lost 6 bases and 1 base, in that order; junction bases with no gene match: 18. This CDR3 comprises 18 residues. The chain's CDR3 is CASRKLSWTGSFSYEQYF. DNA for the CDR3: TGTGCCAGCAGGAAGTTATCGTGGACAGGTTCCTTTTCCTACGAGCAGTACTTC.

The rearrangement joins TRBV5-4 to TRBJ1-1; 8 nucleotides line up with TRBD1. From germline, CDR1 is SGHNT and CDR2 YYREEE (reference sequence). The length of the CDR3 is 12 residues. V was pared by 4 bases and J by 7 bases, with 3 bases of the junction left unmatched. The CDR3 coding sequence is TGTGCCAGCAGCCCGACAGGGGTTGAAGCTTTCTTT. As protein: CASSPTGVEAFF.

The chain has TRBV28 and TRBJ2-2, with 9 positions matching TRBD2. In germline, CDR1 is MDHEN, CDR2 SYDVKM. After removal of 3 bases from V and 5 bases from J, the junction contained 16 bases not matched to a gene. The CDR3 spans 19 residues. Here the CDR3 reads CASSFTAGGPFGTTGELFF. Here the CDR3 DNA reads TGTGCCAGCAGTTTTACGGCGGGAGGGCCGTTTGGGACAACCGGGGAGCTGTTTTTT.

The chain employs TRBV5-1 and TRBJ1-2; TRBD1 matches 7 bases. The CDR3 consists of 14 residues. The germline V gene has CDR1 SGHRS and CDR2 YFSETQ. J was trimmed by 4 bases and V by 4 bases; bases with no gene match: 7. The CDR3 nucleotides read TGCGCCAGCAGCCCGGGGGACAGATCCTATGGCTACACCTTC. This encodes CASSPGDRSYGYTF.

This chain joins TRBV2 and TRBJ1-1; D is unresolved. The CDR3 length is 15 residues. V lost 5 bases, J lost 7 bases, and 20 bases lay in between. Looked up from germline, CDR1 is SNHLY and CDR2 is FYNNEI. The CDR3 sequence: CASSTPNSTAGEAFF. DNA for the CDR3: TGTGCCAGCAGTACCCCGAATTCGACGGCAGGTGAAGCTTTCTTT.

The rearrangement links TRBV11-2 to TRBJ1-4; D may be TRBD1 (6 bases). Trimming shortened V by 3 bases and J by 3 bases, and 11 bases separated the two germline ends. The CDR3 is made up of 15 amino acids. The germline V gene has CDR1 SGHAT and CDR2 FQNNGV. CDR3 nucleotides: TGTGCCAGCAGCTTTACAGGGCGAGCTAATGAAAAACTGTTTTTT. Translated, it gives CASSFTGRANEKLFF.

The V and J genes are TRBV5-4 and TRBJ2-7, with D hard to call. This CDR3 is 13 amino acids long. V lost 4 bases and J lost 1, with 9 bases in between. Germline V gene lookup returns CDR1 SGHNT and CDR2 YYREEE (reference sequence). The CDR3, as DNA: TGTGCCAGCAGCCCGTTGTCGTCCTACGAGCAGTACTTC. Protein product: CASSPLSSYEQYF.

The chain has TRBV5-5 and TRBJ1-2; D remains ambiguous. CDR1 and CDR2 from the germline V gene are SGHKS and YYEKEE (reference sequence). V dropped 0 bases and J dropped 5 bases, with 14 bases sitting between them. The CDR3 runs to 15 residues. CDR3 region: CASSLGPHPRYGYTF. CDR3 sequence (DNA): TGTGCCAGCAGCTTGGGTCCACACCCGCGGTATGGCTACACCTTC.

This chain links TRBV9 with TRBJ1-4; D gene ambiguous. Trimming cost V 2 bases and J 1 base, with 12 bases left between them. There are 16 residues in the CDR3. Per the germline V gene, CDR1 is SGDLS and CDR2 is YYNGEE. The CDR3 DNA sequence: TGTGCCAGCAGCGTGGAGATGATGGGAACTAATGAAAAACTGTTTTTT. It encodes CASSVEMMGTNEKLFF.